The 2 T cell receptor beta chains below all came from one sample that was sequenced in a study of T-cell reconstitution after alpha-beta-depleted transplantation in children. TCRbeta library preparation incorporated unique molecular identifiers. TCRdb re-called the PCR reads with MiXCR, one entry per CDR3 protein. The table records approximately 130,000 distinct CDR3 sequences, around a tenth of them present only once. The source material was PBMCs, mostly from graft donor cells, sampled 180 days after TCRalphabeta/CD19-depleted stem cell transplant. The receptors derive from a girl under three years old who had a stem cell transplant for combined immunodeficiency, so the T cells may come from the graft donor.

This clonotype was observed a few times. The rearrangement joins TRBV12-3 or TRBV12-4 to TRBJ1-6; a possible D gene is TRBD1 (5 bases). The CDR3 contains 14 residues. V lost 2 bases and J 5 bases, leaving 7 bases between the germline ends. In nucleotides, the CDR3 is TGTGCCAGCAGTTTAAGCAGGGATAATTCACCCCTCCACTTT. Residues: CASSLSRDNSPLHF.

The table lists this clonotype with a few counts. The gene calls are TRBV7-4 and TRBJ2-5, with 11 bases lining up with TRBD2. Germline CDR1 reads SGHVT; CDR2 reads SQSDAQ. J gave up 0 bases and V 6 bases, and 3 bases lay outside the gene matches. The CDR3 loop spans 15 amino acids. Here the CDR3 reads CASSVAGGDQETQYF. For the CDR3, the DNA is TGTGCCAGCAGTGTAGCGGGAGGGGACCAAGAGACCCAGTACTTC.